This T cell receptor (beta chain) was recovered during a study of blood T cells in healthy people across ages. Alongside a J-beta primer mix, a sample-barcoded 5' primer served in a second PCR lasting roughly 7 to 11 cycles. Via MiXCR, TCRdb re-called the 5' RACE reads, giving one row per CDR3 protein. The table records some 760,000 distinct CDR3 sequences, more than 20% of them present only once. Germline assignment: CDR1 KGHSH and CDR2 LQKENI. This CDR3 has 14 amino acids. This same sample was also taken into another study, of T cells of mothers and their children. Per that study: Three healthy Caucasian mothers and their six children donated.

This TCR was sampled from a boy between 10 and 17 years old in good health. Sequenced sample: blood. This sequence joins TRBV18 and TRBJ2-3; D not certain. The DNA end favors TRBJ1-5, so the J call may be wrong. Here the CDR3 reads CASSPAPVTDTQHF. CDR3 nucleotide sequence: TGTGCCAGCTCACCAGCGCCTGTCACAGATACGCAGCATTTT.